The next 14 T cell receptor beta chains were all read from a single sample in a study of CD8+CD57+ T cells in acquired aplastic anemia. CDR3 and TCR beta VDJ profiling relied on genomic DNA as the template. Via MiXCR, TCRdb re-called the reads, giving one row per CDR3 protein. Among 200,000 or so distinct CDR3 sequences listed, just under 50% were seen once. Flow cytometry had shown expanded CD8+CD57+ cells in the patients chosen for sequencing. Sequencing was done on a sample of sorted CD4+, CD8+, or CD8+CD57+ T cells (not recorded which) from PBMCs. The receptors derive from a human donor with aplastic anemia.

Concerning this clonotype itself: With a much larger clone just one base away, this may be a read error. The V and J genes are TRBV2 and TRBJ2-1; 7 bases agree with TRBD2. With the DNA end fitting TRBJ2-7 better, the J assignment may be wrong. The CDR3 runs to 14 residues. Germline V CDR1 and CDR2: SNHLY, FYNNEI. CDR3 nucleotides: TGTGCCAGCACCCAGACTAGCCCCTACAATGAGCAGTACTTC. Encoded protein: CASTQTSPYNEQYF.

The chain carries TRBV10-3 and TRBJ2-7; D remains unclear. The CDR3 length is 16 residues. The germline gives CDR1 ENHRY, CDR2 SYGVKD. The V gene lost 0 bases and the J gene lost 3 bases, with 15 bases spanning the gap. CDR3 residues: CAISESKTGHYYEQYF. The CDR3, as DNA: TGTGCCATCAGTGAGTCGAAAACTGGTCACTACTACGAGCAGTACTTC.

The chain is built from TRBV6-1 and TRBJ2-7; 7 bases are a match to TRBD1. The V gene end was trimmed by 5 bases and the J gene end by 1 base; junction bases not matched to a gene: 5. The CDR3 totals 14 residues. Germline CDR1 and CDR2: MNHNS and SASEGT. This CDR3 is CASSKGQLSYEQYF. The CDR3 DNA follows: TGTGCCAGCAGTAAGGGACAGCTGTCCTACGAGCAGTACTTC.

The chain is built from TRBV18 and TRBJ1-1, with 7 bases fitting TRBD1. CDR1 KGHSH and CDR2 LQKENI come from the germline V gene. The CDR3 consists of 14 residues. V was pared by 3 bases and J by 3 bases, with 4 bases of the junction left unmatched. The CDR3 sequence: CASSPYRGDTEAFF. CDR3 DNA sequence: TGTGCCAGCTCACCGTACAGGGGTGACACTGAAGCTTTCTTT.

V is TRBV5-1 and J is TRBJ1-1, with TRBD1 identical over 8 bases. The length of the CDR3 is 16 residues. CDR1 and CDR2 from the germline V gene are SGHRS and YFSETQ. The V gene end was trimmed by 0 bases and the J gene end by 0 bases; junction bases not matched to a gene: 4. DNA of the CDR3: TGCGCCAGCAGCTTGGCGACAGGGGTTATGAACACTGAAGCTTTCTTT. It encodes CASSLATGVMNTEAFF.

This clonotype was seen at least ten times. The chain joins TRBV7-9 to TRBJ2-3; possible D gene TRBD1, 5 bases. V was pared by 1 base and J by 4 bases, with 12 bases between. This CDR3 comprises 15 residues. Germline CDR1 reads SEHNR; CDR2 reads FQNEAQ (reference sequence). This CDR3 reads CASSLVGRAADTQYF. The DNA for the CDR3 is TGTGCCAGCAGCTTAGTTGGCAGGGCCGCAGATACGCAGTATTTT.

The table lists this clonotype with a few counts. A much bigger clone sits one base away, suggesting this may be a read error. J is TRBJ2-2 and V is TRBV2; TRBD1 aligns across 8 bases. CDR1 is SNHLY, CDR2 FYNNEI, per germline. This CDR3 is built from 14 residues. With 6 bases clipped from V and 8 bases from J, the junction kept 8 bases outside the gene matches. Here the CDR3 DNA reads TGTGCCAGCAGCACCGGGACAGGAACTGGGGAGCTGTTTTTT. This encodes CASSTGTGTGELFF.

There are a few counts of this clonotype. This sequence joins TRBV6-5 and TRBJ1-4; D gene ambiguous. Germline V gene sequence: CDR1 MNHEY, CDR2 SVGAGI. Trimming took off 4 bases at V and 3 bases at J, with 9 bases between the two ends. The CDR3 contains 14 residues. CDR3 protein: CASSSHPSNEKLFF. CDR3 DNA sequence: TGTGCCAGCAGTTCGCACCCCTCTAATGAAAAACTGTTTTTT.

This clonotype has just a few counts. The V and J genes are TRBV2 and TRBJ2-7; TRBD1 aligns across 9 bases. CDR3 length equals 15 residues. Germline values: CDR1 SNHLY, CDR2 FYNNEI. J gave up 2 bases and V 5 bases, and 7 bases lay outside the gene matches. For the CDR3, the DNA is TGTGCCAGCAGTTTATCCGGGACAGGGACCTACGAGCAGTACTTC. It specifies CASSLSGTGTYEQYF.

This clonotype was seen at least ten times. V usage is TRBV5-1 and J usage is TRBJ1-2, with D possibly matching TRBD1 (6 bases). CDR1 is SGHRS, CDR2 YFSETQ, per germline. The CDR3 is 12 amino acids. With 3 bases removed from V and 8 bases from J, the gap between germline ends came to 11 bases. As DNA, the CDR3 is TGCGCCAGCAGCTCCGGGACATGGGGCTACACCTTC. It codes for CASSSGTWGYTF.

Of note for this clonotype: A junction boundary mismatches the germline segment, possibly from a read error. The J gene is TRBJ1-5, the V gene TRBV24-1, with 8 bases aligning to TRBD1. The CDR3 totals 15 residues. Germline V gene lookup returns CDR1 KGHDR and CDR2 SFDVKD. DNA for the CDR3: TGTGCCGCCAGTGACCCAACAGGGGGAGAACAGCCCCAGCATTTT. Residues: CAASDPTGGEQPQHF.

This clonotype was picked up many times. This chain uses TRBV6-1 with TRBJ1-6; 7 bases agree with TRBD1. This CDR3 has 15 amino acids. The V gene end was trimmed by 7 bases and the J gene end by 9 bases; junction bases not matched to a gene: 12. Germline V gene lookup returns CDR1 MNHNS and CDR2 SASEGT. The CDR3 sequence: CASTALTGLGSPLHF. The CDR3 bases are TGTGCCAGCACCGCATTGACAGGGTTAGGTTCACCCCTCCACTTT.

This clonotype has at least ten counts. For the CDR3, the DNA is TGTGCCAGCAGTTTGACTAGCGGGACAGGAAACATTCAGTACTTC. Protein: CASSLTSGTGNIQYF. V usage is TRBV2 and J usage is TRBJ2-4; 11 bases line up with TRBD2. Looked up from germline, CDR1 is SNHLY and CDR2 is FYNNEI. V shed 5 bases, J shed 6 bases, and the junction held 6 bases outside the gene matches. There are 15 residues in the CDR3.

This clonotype was seen repeatedly, ten times or more. Written as DNA, the CDR3 is TGTGCCAGTACCAACTATGCCGGGACAGGGGGCGGATGGACTGAAGCTTTCTTT. Encoded protein: CASTNYAGTGGGWTEAFF. V and J are TRBV19 and TRBJ1-1; 12 bases align to TRBD1. J lost 5 bases, V lost 7 bases, and 17 bases had no gene match. This CDR3 contains 18 residues. CDR1 and CDR2 (germline): LNHDA, SQIVND (reference sequence). The entire variable domain, with the rest obtained from reference TRBV19 and TRBJ1-1, is as follows: DGGITQSPKYLFRKEGQNVTLSCEQNLNHDAMYWYRQDPGQGLRLIYYSQIVNDFQKGDIAEGYSVSREKKESFPLTVTSAQKNPTAFYLCASTNYAGTGGGWTEAFFGQGTRLTVV.